These T cell receptor beta chains were read from a single sample in a study of blood T cell repertoires in COVID-19. Clones were sequenced by immunoSEQ multiplex PCR, and TCRdb holds only the in-frame ones, with some missing. The sample has some 170,000 clones, roughly 87% seen once. The specimen was PBMCs or T cells enriched from blood (not recorded which). Source of these receptors: a human donor with acute COVID-19. The donor label of this sample is uncertain. CDR3s include the opening cysteine and the closing phenylalanine or tryptophan. Fields, in order: J gene, V gene, clone size, D gene, CDR3 DNA, CDR3 protein. A D gene is named only where the DNA matches it firmly. Clone size is not always given. Where it is, it says once, few, many or a class for expanded clones.

TRBJ2-3	TRBV5-1	once	TRBD1	TGCGCCAGCAGCTTGGACAGGGGCCGGGATACGCAGTATTTT	CASSLDRGRDTQYF
TRBJ1-4	TRBV19	-	TRBD1	TGTGCCAGTAGAACGGACAGGGGGCGTGAAAAACTGTTTTTT	CASRTDRGREKLFF
TRBJ2-2	TRBV30	-	-	TGTGCCTGGAGACTCATTGACACAGGGTGGTATAGCACCGGGGAGCTGTTTTTT	CAWRLIDTGWYSTGELFF
TRBJ2-5	TRBV19	-	-	TGTGCCAGTAGTATGCTATCCTCCCGGACCCAGTACTTC	CASSMLSSRTQYF
TRBJ2-7	TRBV11-2	-	TRBD1	TGTGCCAGCAGCCTAGGGACAGGGCTCAAGACCTACGAGCAGTACTTC	CASSLGTGLKTYEQYF
TRBJ1-6	TRBV7-9	-	-	TGTGCCAGCAGCTTCGCCAGGGGTGGAAATTCACCCCTCCACTTT	CASSFARGGNSPLHF
TRBJ2-3	TRBV27	-	TRBD1	TGTGCCAGCAGTTTTGTAGGGACAGGGAGCGCAGATACGCAGTATTTT	CASSFVGTGSADTQYF
TRBJ2-7	TRBV6-5	-	-	TGTGCCAGCAGTTACTCGACTGGTGGCGAGCAGTACTTC	CASSYSTGGEQYF
TRBJ1-2	TRBV7-2	-	-	TGTGCCAGCAGCTCCGATCCGAGTGTTAACTATGGCTACACCTTC	CASSSDPSVNYGYTF
TRBJ1-3	TRBV27	-	-	TGTGCCAGCAGAACAGGGAGTAGCTCTGGAAACACCATATATTTT	CASRTGSSSGNTIYF
TRBJ2-7	TRBV7-9	-	TRBD2	TGTGCCAGCAGCTGGACTAGAACAAGGTCCTCCTACGAGCAGTACTTC	CASSWTRTRSSYEQYF
TRBJ2-4	TRBV9	-	-	TGTGCCAGCAGCGTAGAGAGAGGCACTCAGTACTTC	CASSVERGTQYF
TRBJ2-7	TRBV7-6	-	TRBD1	TGTGCCAGCAGCTCGGAGGGACAGGGGACCTACGAGCAGTACTTC	CASSSEGQGTYEQYF
TRBJ2-2	TRBV19	-	-	TGTGCCAGTAGTATCCTCGGCGGGGAGCTGTTTTTT	CASSILGGELFF
TRBJ1-1	TRBV2	-	-	TGTGCCAGCCGGAGCATTAGGGGGAACACTGAAGCTTTCTTT	CASRSIRGNTEAFF
TRBJ1-1	TRBV5-6	-	-	TGTGCCAGCAGCTTGGTACGGAGGAACACTGAAGCTTTCTTT	CASSLVRRNTEAFF
TRBJ2-7	TRBV10-3	-	-	TGTGCCATCGGGGCCAGGGACTCCTACGAGCAGTACTTC	CAIGARDSYEQYF
TRBJ2-7	TRBV2	-	TRBD2	TGTGCCAGCCGTCCTACCGGGGGGGCCAGCTACGAGCAGTACTTC	CASRPTGGASYEQYF
TRBJ2-3	TRBV30	-	-	TGTGCCTGGGGGTTTAGACAGGATGCTAGCACAGATACGCAGTATTTT	CAWGFRQDASTDTQYF
TRBJ2-2	TRBV3-1/TRBV3-2	-	TRBD1	TGTGCCAGTTTAATTGGAGGTAGACAGGGTAGGGACACCGGGGAGCTGTTTTTT	CASLIGGRQGRDTGELFF
TRBJ2-3	TRBV6-4	-	-	TGTGCCAGCAGTGACATCGCGGTGGATACGCAGTATTTT	CASSDIAVDTQYF
TRBJ2-1	TRBV7-8	-	TRBD2	TGTGCCAGCAGCTCGCGGACTAGCGGGAACAATGAGCAGTTCTTC	CASSSRTSGNNEQFF
TRBJ2-6	TRBV5-6	-	TRBD2	TGTGCCAGCAGTTATTCCTTTCCCGGGACTAGTGGGGCCAACGTCCTGACTTTC	CASSYSFPGTSGANVLTF
TRBJ2-5	TRBV5-1	-	TRBD2	TGCGCCAGCAGCTCGGGACTAGCGGGGGGCCCGGGGGAGACCCAGTACTTC	CASSSGLAGGPGETQYF
TRBJ1-5	TRBV10-3	-	TRBD1	TGTGCCATCTCATCAGGGGGGAATCAGCCCCAGCATTTT	CAISSGGNQPQHF
TRBJ2-7	TRBV7-9	-	-	TGTGCCAGCAGCTTGGCCAGCTCCTACGAGCAGTACTTC	CASSLASSYEQYF
TRBJ2-5	TRBV7-3	-	-	TGTGCCAGCAGCTTAGGACTTAAAGAGACCCAGTACTTC	CASSLGLKETQYF
TRBJ2-7	TRBV6-5	-	-	TGTGCCAGCACTGGGCAGGTCGACTCCTACGAGCAGTACTTC	CASTGQVDSYEQYF
TRBJ1-4	TRBV7-2	once	TRBD1	TGTGCCAGCAGCTTAGGGCCCGGGACAGGGGACGAAAAACTGTTTTTT	CASSLGPGTGDEKLFF
TRBJ1-2	TRBV7-9	few	TRBD1	TGTGCCAGCAGCTCCACAGGGGTCGGCTACACCTTC	CASSSTGVGYTF
TRBJ2-5	TRBV27	-	TRBD1	TGTGCCAGCAGTTGGGGACAGGTAGACCAAGAGACCCAGTACTTC	CASSWGQVDQETQYF
TRBJ1-2	TRBV4-3	-	-	TGCGCCAGCAGCCAAGCTACAGGACGAAGAGGCTACACCTTC	CASSQATGRRGYTF
TRBJ2-7	TRBV7-9	-	-	TGTGCCAGCAGCTTCTCCCCCGGGACTCCTGCCTCTGGGGCCTACGAGCAGTACTTC	CASSFSPGTPASGAYEQYF
TRBJ1-2	TRBV7-3	-	-	TGTGCCAGCAGCTCCTGGGGGGTGCGGTCTGGAGGCTACACCTTC	CASSSWGVRSGGYTF
TRBJ2-5	TRBV11-2	-	-	TGTGCCAGCAGCTTAGGAGAGGAGGGGTACCAAGAGACCCAGTACTTC	CASSLGEEGYQETQYF
TRBJ2-3	TRBV19	-	-	TGTGCCAGTAGGTCACTACCTAGCACAGATACGCAGTATTTT	CASRSLPSTDTQYF
TRBJ2-7	TRBV19	once	TRBD1	TGTGCCAGTAGTAGTCCAGGGGGCAGGGGAGGCGGCGAGCAGTACTTC	CASSSPGGRGGGEQYF
TRBJ1-5	TRBV24-1	-	TRBD1	TGTGCCACCAGCGGGACAGGGGCCTACAATCAGCCCCAGCATTTT	CATSGTGAYNQPQHF
TRBJ1-1	TRBV6-5	-	-	TGTGCCAGCAGTTCCCCTTGGGGAGGGAACACTGAAGCTTTCTTT	CASSSPWGGNTEAFF
TRBJ1-2	TRBV4-3	-	TRBD1	TGCGCCAGCAGCCAGAGGACAGGGAATCGTGGCTACACCTTC	CASSQRTGNRGYTF
TRBJ1-6	TRBV2	few	-	TGTGCCAGCAGTGAAGAAGGTGGGAGGTTTCCCCTCCACTTT	CASSEEGGRFPLHF
TRBJ2-5	TRBV9	-	TRBD2	TGTGCCAGCAGTGTCAGCGGGACCCTAAGCCAAGGGACCCAGTACTTC	CASSVSGTLSQGTQYF
TRBJ1-5	TRBV28	-	TRBD1	TGTGCCAGCAGTTCTCAGGGGGCAAGGAATCAGCCCCAGCATTTT	CASSSQGARNQPQHF
TRBJ2-3	TRBV4-3	-	-	TGCGCCAGCAGCCAAGAGAGAGTAGATACGCAGTATTTT	CASSQERVDTQYF
TRBJ1-5	TRBV6-6	once	-	TGTGCCAGCTTACCCCAGCAGGGAAGGGCTCAGCCCCAGCATTTT	CASLPQQGRAQPQHF
TRBJ1-5	TRBV19	-	-	TGTGCCAGTACTCCGAAAGGCCCGCGGGGTCAGCCCCAGCATTTT	CASTPKGPRGQPQHF
TRBJ1-5	TRBV29-1	-	-	TGCAGCGTTGAAGTTGTGTCTCCTTCCAATCAGCCCCAGCATTTT	CSVEVVSPSNQPQHF
TRBJ2-4	TRBV4-1	once	-	TGCGCCAGCAGCCAATTCCCGGTTCTAGCCAAAAACATTCAGTACTTC	CASSQFPVLAKNIQYF
TRBJ2-5	TRBV2	-	-	TGTGCCAGCAGTGCTGGAGCGGGTAGGGAGACCCAGTACTTC	CASSAGAGRETQYF
TRBJ2-2	TRBV5-6	once	-	TGTGCCAGCAGCTTGGTTCTATCCCACACCGGGGAGCTGTTTTTT	CASSLVLSHTGELFF
TRBJ1-1	TRBV12-5	once	-	TGTGCTAGTGGCCCCTCGGGAAGCACTGAAGCTTTCTTT	CASGPSGSTEAFF
TRBJ1-1	TRBV1	-	-	TGCACCAGCAGCCAAGATGTCCAGGACACGAACACTGAAGCTTTCTTT	CTSSQDVQDTNTEAFF